Below are 11 T cell receptor beta chains sequenced from a single sample in a study of cytomegalovirus exposure and HLA in healthy donors. Method: immunoSEQ multiplex PCR; TCRdb's copy keeps in-frame clones and lacks some. The profile covers 100,000 to 150,000 clones, with over 85% appearing a single time and less than 2% taken by the ten largest. The sample was PBMCs. All receptors come from a woman aged 18-29 years in good health and CMV-seronegative.

The chain links TRBV4-2 to TRBJ2-1; 7 bases align to TRBD1. This CDR3 comprises 16 residues. The V segment lost 4 bases and the J segment 4 bases; nucleotides outside the gene matches: 10. Germline V gene sequence: CDR1 LGHNA, CDR2 YNFKEQ. The CDR3 protein is CASSLSGTAEYNEQFF. CDR3 DNA: TGTGCCAGCAGCCTTTCGGGGACAGCGGAGTACAATGAGCAGTTCTTC.

The gene calls are TRBV9 and TRBJ2-7; D is possibly TRBD2 (5 bases). The CDR3 totals 14 residues. Germline loops: CDR1 SGDLS, CDR2 YYNGEE. V lost 2 bases to trimming and J lost 4 bases, with 13 bases between them. The CDR3 reads CASSVTTTGYEQYF. Written as DNA, the CDR3 is TGTGCCAGCAGCGTGACCACAACGGGGTACGAGCAGTACTTC.

V usage is TRBV19 and J usage is TRBJ1-5, with D possibly being TRBD1 (5 bases). CDR3 length equals 14 residues. From germline, CDR1 is LNHDA and CDR2 SQIVND (reference sequence). V shed 3 bases and J shed 6 bases, with 12 bases lying between them. The CDR3, as DNA: TGTGCCAGTAGTATGGTACAGGTAGGTCAGCCCCAGCATTTT. Translated, it gives CASSMVQVGQPQHF. The whole variable domain, filled in from reference TRBV19 and TRBJ1-5, reads DGGITQSPKYLFRKEGQNVTLSCEQNLNHDAMYWYRQDPGQGLRLIYYSQIVNDFQKGDIAEGYSVSREKKESFPLTVTSAQKNPTAFYLCASSMVQVGQPQHFGDGTRLSIL.

This chain connects TRBV5-6 to TRBJ2-7, with D tentatively TRBD1 (5 bases). The germline gives CDR1 SGHDT, CDR2 YYEEEE. The CDR3 is 14 amino acids. V lost 0 bases, J lost 3 bases, and 10 bases lay in between. CDR3: CASSLGPQGYEQYF. In DNA form, the CDR3 reads TGTGCCAGCAGCTTGGGCCCCCAGGGCTACGAGCAGTACTTC.

This clone was picked up one time. The gene calls are TRBV5-1 and TRBJ2-3, with a tentative D call TRBD2 (5 bases). The CDR3 runs to 17 residues. V was clipped by 2 bases and J by 5 bases, with 21 bases between them. Germline V CDR1 and CDR2: SGHRS, YFSETQ. Written as DNA, the CDR3 is TGCGCCAGCAGCTTAAGAGGCGGGCGATCTGCTATAGATACGCAGTATTTT. This sequence encodes CASSLRGGRSAIDTQYF.

The J gene is TRBJ2-7, the V gene TRBV28; TRBD1 aligns across 7 bases. The ends lost 10 bases at V and 6 bases at J; junction bases unmatched: 27. The CDR3 sequence is 18 residues long. CDR1 is MDHEN, CDR2 SYDVKM, per germline. For the CDR3, the DNA is TGTGCCAACACCCCCCGAGGGACAGTTTACCATCCGGTTGGCGAGCAGTACTTC. Amino acid sequence: CANTPRGTVYHPVGEQYF.

The chain recombines TRBV5-6 with TRBJ1-2; 7 positions match TRBD1. The J segment lost 9 bases and the V segment lost 0 bases, leaving 11 bases of the junction unmatched. The CDR3 totals 15 residues. Germline-derived CDR1 and CDR2 are SGHDT and YYEEEE. The chain's CDR3 is CASSLGDSGIFSYTF. CDR3 nucleotides: TGTGCCAGCAGCTTGGGGGACAGCGGAATATTCAGCTACACCTTC. The full variable domain, completed using reference TRBV5-6 and TRBJ1-2, is DAGVTQSPTHLIKTRGQQVTLRCSPKSGHDTVSWYQQALGQGPQFIFQYYEEEERQRGNFPDRFSGHQFPNYSSELNVNALLLGDSALYLCASSLGDSGIFSYTFGSGTRLTVV.

The gene calls are TRBV7-2 and TRBJ2-7, with 9 bases identical to TRBD2. CDR1 SGHTA and CDR2 FQGNSA come from the germline V gene. The CDR3 runs to 15 residues. J lost 7 bases, V lost 2 bases, and 9 bases had no gene match. As DNA, the CDR3 is TGTGCCAGCAGCTTAACTGCGGGAGGGCCGAGGGAGCAGTACTTC. As protein: CASSLTAGGPREQYF. Full variable domain (missing parts from reference TRBV7-2 and TRBJ2-7): GAGVSQSPSNKVTEKGKDVELRCDPISGHTALYWYRQSLGQGLEFLIYFQGNSAPDKSGLPSDRFSAERTGGSVSTLTIQRTQQEDSAVYLCASSLTAGGPREQYFGPGTRLTVT.

The rearrangement links TRBV28 to TRBJ1-3, with D perhaps TRBD1 (5 bases). Germline CDR1 reads MDHEN; CDR2 reads SYDVKM. The CDR3 is 17 amino acids. Trimming removed 1 base from V and 0 bases from J, with 13 bases in between. CDR3 nucleotides: TGTGCCAGCAGTTTATCTCTGGCAGGGATCTCTGGAAACACCATATATTTT. Amino acids: CASSLSLAGISGNTIYF. The variable domain in full, with the rest retrieved from reference TRBV28 and TRBJ1-3, is DVKVTQSSRYLVKRTGEKVFLECVQDMDHENMFWYRQDPGLGLRLIYFSYDVKMKEKGDIPEGYSVSREKKERFSLILESASTNQTSMYLCASSLSLAGISGNTIYFGEGSWLTVV.

This chain connects TRBV6-1 to TRBJ2-2; 8 bases align to TRBD1. There are 17 residues in the CDR3. Per germline, CDR1 MNHNS and CDR2 SASEGT. Losses at the gene ends were 3 bases for V and 3 bases for J; bases not matched to a gene: 9. CDR3 sequence: CASSDRRTGWDTGELFF. The CDR3 bases are TGTGCCAGCAGTGATCGTAGGACAGGGTGGGACACCGGGGAGCTGTTTTTT.

The chain joins TRBV5-1 to TRBJ2-5; 11 bases match TRBD1. The V and J ends lost 5 bases and 7 bases, in that order; junction bases with no gene match: 13. Germline V gene sequence: CDR1 SGHRS, CDR2 YFSETQ. The CDR3 is 16 residues long. CDR3 amino acids: CASRFGQGAVGSTQYF. The CDR3 nucleotides read TGCGCCAGCAGATTCGGACAGGGGGCGGTTGGGTCGACCCAGTACTTC.